The text below deals with one T cell receptor (beta chain). The CDR3 is 16 amino acids. Germline V lookup: CDR1 SNHLY, CDR2 FYNNEI. Trimming stripped 0 bases from V and 4 bases from J, with 12 bases between. The data are from a study of shared T cell receptors in the human thymus. Profiling relied on immunoSEQ multiplex PCR, and the TCRdb table lists in-frame clones only, not all of them. The sample carries approximately 580,000 clones, roughly 74% recorded once. The same data also contributed to another study, on human thymus T cells. That investigation notes: Corrective cardiac surgery supplied the resected thymus tissue. Thymic and blood repertoires appeared to carry a bias in their V and J gene usage.

The sequencing input was thymocytes. The sequence was collected from a boy in the first two years of life with a congenital heart defect. V is TRBV2 and J is TRBJ2-2; a possible D gene is TRBD1 (5 bases). The CDR3 reads CASSEASQGPTGELFF. In nucleotides, the CDR3 is TGTGCCAGCAGTGAAGCCAGCCAGGGCCCCACCGGGGAGCTGTTTTTT.